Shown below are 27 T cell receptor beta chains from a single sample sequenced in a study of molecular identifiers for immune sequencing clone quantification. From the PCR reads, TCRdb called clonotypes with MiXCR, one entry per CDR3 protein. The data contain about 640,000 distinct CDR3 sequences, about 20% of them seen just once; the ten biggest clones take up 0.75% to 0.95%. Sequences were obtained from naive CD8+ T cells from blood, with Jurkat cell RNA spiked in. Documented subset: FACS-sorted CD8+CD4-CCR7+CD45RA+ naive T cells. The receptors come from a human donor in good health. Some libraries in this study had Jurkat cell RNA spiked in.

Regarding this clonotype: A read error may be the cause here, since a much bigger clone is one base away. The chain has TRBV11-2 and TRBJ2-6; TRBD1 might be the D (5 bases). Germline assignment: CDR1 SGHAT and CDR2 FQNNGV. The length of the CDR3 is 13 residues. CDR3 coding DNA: TGTGCCAGCCCAAGCTCTGGGGCCAACGTCCCGACTTTC. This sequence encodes CASPSSGANVPTF.

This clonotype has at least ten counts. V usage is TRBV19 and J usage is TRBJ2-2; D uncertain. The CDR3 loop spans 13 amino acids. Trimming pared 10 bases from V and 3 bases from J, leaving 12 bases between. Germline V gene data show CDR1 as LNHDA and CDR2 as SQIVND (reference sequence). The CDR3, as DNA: TGTGCCACCCGCCGAGAAGACACCGGGGAGCTGTTTTTT. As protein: CATRREDTGELFF. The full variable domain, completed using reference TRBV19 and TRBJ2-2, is DGGITQSPKYLFRKEGQNVTLSCEQNLNHDAMYWYRQDPGQGLRLIYYSQIVNDFQKGDIAEGYSVSREKKESFPLTVTSAQKNPTAFYLCATRREDTGELFFGEGSRLTVL.

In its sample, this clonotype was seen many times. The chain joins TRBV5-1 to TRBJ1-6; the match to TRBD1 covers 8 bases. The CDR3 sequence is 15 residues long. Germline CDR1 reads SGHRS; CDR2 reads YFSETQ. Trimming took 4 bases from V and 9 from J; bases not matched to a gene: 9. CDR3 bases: TGCGCCAGCAGCCCTGGACAGGGATTGCGTTCACCCCTCCACTTT. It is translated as CASSPGQGLRSPLHF.

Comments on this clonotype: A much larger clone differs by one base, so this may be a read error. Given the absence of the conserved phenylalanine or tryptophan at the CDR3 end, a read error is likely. CDR3 nucleotides: TGCGCCAGCGGGCCGGGACAGGGGTCTTCCTACGAGCAGTACTCC. Encoded protein: CASGPGQGSSYEQYS. This chain links TRBV10-1 with TRBJ2-7, with 10 bases identical to TRBD1. Trimming removed 8 bases from V and 1 base from J; junction bases left unmatched: 8. Per germline, CDR1 WNHNN and CDR2 SYGVQD (reference sequence). This CDR3 has 15 residues.

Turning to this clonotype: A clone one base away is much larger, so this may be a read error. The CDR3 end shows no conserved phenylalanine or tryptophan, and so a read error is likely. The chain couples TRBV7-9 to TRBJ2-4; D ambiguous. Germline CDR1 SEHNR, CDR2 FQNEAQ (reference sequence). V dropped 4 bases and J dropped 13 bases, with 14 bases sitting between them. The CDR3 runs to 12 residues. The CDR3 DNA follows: TGTGCCAGCAGCTCCCCCCGGGTGGAGCAGTACTAC. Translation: CASSSPRVEQYY.

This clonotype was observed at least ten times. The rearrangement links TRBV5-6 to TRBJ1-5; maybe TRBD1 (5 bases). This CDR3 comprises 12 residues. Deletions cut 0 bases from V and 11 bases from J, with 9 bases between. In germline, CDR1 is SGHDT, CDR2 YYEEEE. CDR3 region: CASSLGDRSQHF. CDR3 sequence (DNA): TGTGCCAGCAGCTTGGGGGACCGATCCCAGCATTTT. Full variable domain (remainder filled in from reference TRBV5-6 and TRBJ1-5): DAGVTQSPTHLIKTRGQQVTLRCSPKSGHDTVSWYQQALGQGPQFIFQYYEEEERQRGNFPDRFSGHQFPNYSSELNVNALLLGDSALYLCASSLGDRSQHFGDGTRLSIL.

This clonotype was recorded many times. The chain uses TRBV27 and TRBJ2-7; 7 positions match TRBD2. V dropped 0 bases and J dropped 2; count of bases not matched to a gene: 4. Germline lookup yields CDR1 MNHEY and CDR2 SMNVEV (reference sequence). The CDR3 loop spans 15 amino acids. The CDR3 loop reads CASSLSGGGAYEQYF. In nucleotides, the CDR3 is TGTGCCAGCAGTTTATCTGGCGGGGGAGCCTACGAGCAGTACTTC.

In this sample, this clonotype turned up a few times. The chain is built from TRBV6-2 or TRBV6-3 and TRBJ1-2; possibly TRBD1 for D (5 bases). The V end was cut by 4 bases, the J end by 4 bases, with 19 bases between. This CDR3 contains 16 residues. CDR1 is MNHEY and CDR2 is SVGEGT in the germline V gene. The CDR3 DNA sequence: TGTGCCAGCAGTTTAAGTCTCGACAGTCCGACCTATGGCTACACCTTC. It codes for CASSLSLDSPTYGYTF.

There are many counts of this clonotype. The CDR3 region has the DNA TGTGCCAGTAGTATCGGTCCAGGGTTGGAGACCCAGTACTTC. Translating gives CASSIGPGLETQYF. The V gene is TRBV19, the J gene TRBJ2-5; tentatively, D is TRBD1 (5 bases). The CDR3 contains 14 residues. V lost 3 bases, J lost 5 bases, and 13 bases lay in between. Germline CDR1 and CDR2: LNHDA and SQIVND (reference sequence). The entire variable domain, with the rest obtained from reference TRBV19 and TRBJ2-5, is as follows: DGGITQSPKYLFRKEGQNVTLSCEQNLNHDAMYWYRQDPGQGLRLIYYSQIVNDFQKGDIAEGYSVSREKKESFPLTVTSAQKNPTAFYLCASSIGPGLETQYFGPGTRLLVL.

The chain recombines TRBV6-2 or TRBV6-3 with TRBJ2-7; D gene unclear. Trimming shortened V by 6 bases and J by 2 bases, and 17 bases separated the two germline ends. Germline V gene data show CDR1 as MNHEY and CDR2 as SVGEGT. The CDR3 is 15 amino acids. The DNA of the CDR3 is TGTGCCAGCAGCCTCGACCCAGAGGAGACCTACGAGCAGTACTTC. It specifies CASSLDPEETYEQYF.

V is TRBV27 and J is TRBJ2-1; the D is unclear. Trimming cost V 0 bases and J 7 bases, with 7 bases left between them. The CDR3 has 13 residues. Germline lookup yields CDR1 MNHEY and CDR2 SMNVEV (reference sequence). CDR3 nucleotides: TGTGCCAGCAGTTTATCGAACGGTAATGAGCAGTTCTTC. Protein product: CASSLSNGNEQFF.

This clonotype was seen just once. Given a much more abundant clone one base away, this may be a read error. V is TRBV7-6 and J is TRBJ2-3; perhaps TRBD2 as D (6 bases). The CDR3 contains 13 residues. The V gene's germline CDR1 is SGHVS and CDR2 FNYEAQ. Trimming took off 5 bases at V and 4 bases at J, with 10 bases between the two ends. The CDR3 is CASSRDLADTQYF. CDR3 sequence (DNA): TGTGCCAGCAGCAGGGACTTAGCAGATACGCAGTATTTT.

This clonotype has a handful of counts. The CDR3 nucleotides read TGTGCCACCAGCTCCAGGGGCTACTACGAGCAGTACTTC. This sequence encodes CATSSRGYYEQYF. The rearrangement links TRBV15 to TRBJ2-7, with D possibly being TRBD1 (6 bases). Trimming took 5 bases from V and 3 from J, leaving 11 bases between them. Germline assignment: CDR1 LNHNV and CDR2 YYDKDF (reference sequence). CDR3 size: 13 residues.

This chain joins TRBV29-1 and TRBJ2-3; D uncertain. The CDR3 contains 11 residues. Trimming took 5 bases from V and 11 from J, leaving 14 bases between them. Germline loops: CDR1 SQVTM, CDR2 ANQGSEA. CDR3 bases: TGCAGCGTTTTGTACGCAGGTATGCAGTATTTT. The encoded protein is CSVLYAGMQYF.

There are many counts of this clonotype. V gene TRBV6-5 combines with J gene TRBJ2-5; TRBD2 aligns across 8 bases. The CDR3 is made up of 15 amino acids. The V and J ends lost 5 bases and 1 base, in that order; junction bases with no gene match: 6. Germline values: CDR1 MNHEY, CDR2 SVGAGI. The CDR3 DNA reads TGTGCCAGCAGTGCTACAACTAGCGGCCAAGAGACCCAGTACTTC. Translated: CASSATTSGQETQYF.

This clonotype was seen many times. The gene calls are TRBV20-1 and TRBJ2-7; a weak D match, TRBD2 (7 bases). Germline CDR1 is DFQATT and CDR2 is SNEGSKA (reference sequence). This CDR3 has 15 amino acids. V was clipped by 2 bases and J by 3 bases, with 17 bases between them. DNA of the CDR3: TGCAGTGCTAGAATCGTAGGGGGGGGCGTCTACGAGCAGTACTTC. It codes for CSARIVGGGVYEQYF.

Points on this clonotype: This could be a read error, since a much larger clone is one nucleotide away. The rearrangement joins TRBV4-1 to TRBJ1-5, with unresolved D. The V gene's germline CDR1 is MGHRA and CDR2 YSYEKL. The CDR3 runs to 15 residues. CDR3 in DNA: TGCGCCAGCAACCAAAGGTTGTCACTAAATCAGCCCCAGCATTTT. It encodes CASNQRLSLNQPQHF.

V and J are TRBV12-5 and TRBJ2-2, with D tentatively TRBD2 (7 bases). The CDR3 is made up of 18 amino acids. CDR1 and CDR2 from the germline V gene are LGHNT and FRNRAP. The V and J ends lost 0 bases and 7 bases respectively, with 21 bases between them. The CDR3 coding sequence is TGTGCTAGTGGTTTGGTGATGGATGGGGGGGCGCCGAGCGGGGAGCTGTTTTTT. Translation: CASGLVMDGGAPSGELFF.

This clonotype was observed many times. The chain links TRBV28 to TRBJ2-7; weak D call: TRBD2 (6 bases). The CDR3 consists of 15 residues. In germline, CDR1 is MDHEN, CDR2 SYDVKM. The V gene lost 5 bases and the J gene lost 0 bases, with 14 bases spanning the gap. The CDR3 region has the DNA TGTGCCAGCAGTCCACAGCCGCGGGGCTCCTACGAGCAGTACTTC. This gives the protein CASSPQPRGSYEQYF.

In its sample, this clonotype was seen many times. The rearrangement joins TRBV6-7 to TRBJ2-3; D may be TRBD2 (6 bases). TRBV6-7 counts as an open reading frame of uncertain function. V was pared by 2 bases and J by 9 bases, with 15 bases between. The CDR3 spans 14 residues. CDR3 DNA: TGTGCCAGCAGTTACACTGACCGGGGAGGCACGCAGTATTTT. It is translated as CASSYTDRGGTQYF.

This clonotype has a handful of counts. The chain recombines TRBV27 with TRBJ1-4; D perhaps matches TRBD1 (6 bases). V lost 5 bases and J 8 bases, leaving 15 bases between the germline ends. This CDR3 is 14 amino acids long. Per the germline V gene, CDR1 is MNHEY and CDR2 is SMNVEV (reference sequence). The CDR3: CASSPTGPGEKLFF. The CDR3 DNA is TGTGCCAGCAGTCCGACAGGCCCTGGGGAAAAACTGTTTTTT.

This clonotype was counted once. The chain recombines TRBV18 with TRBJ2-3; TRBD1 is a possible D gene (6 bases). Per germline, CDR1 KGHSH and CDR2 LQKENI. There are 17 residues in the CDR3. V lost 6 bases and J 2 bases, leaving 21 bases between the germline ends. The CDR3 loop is CASSRRTEFAYTDTQYF. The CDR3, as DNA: TGTGCCAGCTCGAGACGGACAGAATTTGCCTACACAGATACGCAGTATTTT.

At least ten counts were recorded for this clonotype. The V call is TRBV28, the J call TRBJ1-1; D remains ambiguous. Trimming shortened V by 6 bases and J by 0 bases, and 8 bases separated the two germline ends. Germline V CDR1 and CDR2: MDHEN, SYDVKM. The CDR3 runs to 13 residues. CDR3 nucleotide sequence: TGTGCCAGCAGGGACCAAATGAACACTGAAGCTTTCTTT. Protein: CASRDQMNTEAFF.

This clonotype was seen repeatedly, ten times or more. The CDR3 loop reads CASSLWAQGGNQPQHF. The CDR3 nucleotides read TGCGCCAGCAGCCTTTGGGCCCAAGGCGGGAATCAGCCCCAGCATTTT. V usage is TRBV4-1 and J usage is TRBJ1-5; D ambiguous. V was cut by 4 bases and J by 4 bases, with 17 bases left in between. This CDR3 is 16 amino acids long. CDR1 is MGHRA, CDR2 YSYEKL, per germline.

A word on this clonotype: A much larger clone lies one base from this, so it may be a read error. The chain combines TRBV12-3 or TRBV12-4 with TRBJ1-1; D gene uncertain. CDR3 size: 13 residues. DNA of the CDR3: TGTGCCTGCAGTTTACCCATGAACACTGAAGCTTTCTTT. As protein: CACSLPMNTEAFF.

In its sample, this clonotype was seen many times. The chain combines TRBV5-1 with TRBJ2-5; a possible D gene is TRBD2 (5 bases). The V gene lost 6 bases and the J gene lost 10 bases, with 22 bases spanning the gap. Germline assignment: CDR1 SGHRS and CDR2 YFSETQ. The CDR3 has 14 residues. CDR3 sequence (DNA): TGCGCCAGCAACCTAAAACTAGACCTCGGGGACCAGTACTTC. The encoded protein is CASNLKLDLGDQYF. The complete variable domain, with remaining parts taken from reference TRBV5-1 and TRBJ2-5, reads KAGVTQTPRYLIKTRGQQVTLSCSPISGHRSVSWYQQTPGQGLQFLFEYFSETQRNKGNFPGRFSGRQFSNSRSEMNVSTLELGDSALYLCASNLKLDLGDQYFGPGTRLLVL.

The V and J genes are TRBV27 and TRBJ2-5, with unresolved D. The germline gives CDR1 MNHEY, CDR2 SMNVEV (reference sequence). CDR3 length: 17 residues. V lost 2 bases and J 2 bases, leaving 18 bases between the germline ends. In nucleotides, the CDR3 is TGTGCCAGCAGTTTACTACGACCGAGTGGTGTACAAGAGACCCAGTACTTC. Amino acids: CASSLLRPSGVQETQYF.